This T cell receptor beta chain was captured in a study of T-cell memory formation after mild COVID-19. Study overall: TCR clustering was largely donor specific.

General study points: Contracting CD4+ clones lay largely in CM and EM, with CD8+ ones residing in EMRA.

Amplification by 5'RACE using constant-segment primers produced TCR alpha and TCR beta cDNA libraries that carried sample barcodes and UMIs. A single record per CDR3 protein comes from TCRdb applying MiXCR to the 5' RACE reads. The sample lists about 150,000 distinct CDR3 sequences, approximately 25% occurring once. V was clipped by 4 bases and J by 0 bases, with 11 bases between them. The germline V gene encodes CDR1 SGHDT and CDR2 YYEEEE. The CDR3 loop spans 14 amino acids. This clonotype came up a few times. Its target is unknown. This TCR derives from an adult woman who had mild COVID-19 (a few samples of this study predate the infection). Cell type and time point are not known. The sample was PBMCs or a T cell subset sorted from them (not recorded which). The gene calls are TRBV5-6 and TRBJ2-7, with D possibly TRBD2 on 5 matching bases. In DNA form, the CDR3 reads TGTGCCAGCAGCCCTTGGAGCGGCTCCTACGAGCAGTACTTC. This translates into CASSPWSGSYEQYF.